The present T cell receptor beta chain was sequenced within a study of T cell changes during pregnancy in multiple sclerosis. The CDR3 has 11 residues. Deletions cut 11 bases from V and 2 bases from J, with 9 bases between. The germline V gene encodes CDR1 MNHEY and CDR2 SVGAGI. Measured with immunoSEQ multiplex PCR; TCRdb has only the in-frame clones, and not every one. The sample shows about 44,000 clones, approximately 92% of them seen only once. In its sample, this clone was seen a few times. This TCR was recovered from a female donor with multiple sclerosis, enrolled in a pregnancy study. V gene TRBV6-5 combines with J gene TRBJ1-2, with D tentatively TRBD1 (5 bases). The sample consisted of CD4+ T cells from peripheral blood mononuclear cells, taken before pregnancy. The CDR3 DNA reads TGTGCCTGTGCAGGGAACTATGGCTACACCTTC. Protein product: CACAGNYGYTF.